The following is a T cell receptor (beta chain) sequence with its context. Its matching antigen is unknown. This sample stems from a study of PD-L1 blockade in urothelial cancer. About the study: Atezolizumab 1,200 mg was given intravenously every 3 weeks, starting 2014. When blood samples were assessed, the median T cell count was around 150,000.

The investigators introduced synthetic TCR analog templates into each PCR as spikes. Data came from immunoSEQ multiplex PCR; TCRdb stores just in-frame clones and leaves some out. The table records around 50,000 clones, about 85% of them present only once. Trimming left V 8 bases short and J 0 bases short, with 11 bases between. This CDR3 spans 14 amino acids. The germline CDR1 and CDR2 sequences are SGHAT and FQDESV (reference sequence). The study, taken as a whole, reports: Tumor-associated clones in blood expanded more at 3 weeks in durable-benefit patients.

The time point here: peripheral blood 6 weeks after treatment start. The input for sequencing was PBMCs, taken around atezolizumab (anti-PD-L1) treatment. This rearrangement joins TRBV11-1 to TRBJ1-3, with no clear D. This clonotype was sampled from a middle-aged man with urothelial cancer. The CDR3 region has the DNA TGTGCCAGCCACTCACACAGCTCTGGAAACACCATATATTTT. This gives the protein CASHSHSSGNTIYF.